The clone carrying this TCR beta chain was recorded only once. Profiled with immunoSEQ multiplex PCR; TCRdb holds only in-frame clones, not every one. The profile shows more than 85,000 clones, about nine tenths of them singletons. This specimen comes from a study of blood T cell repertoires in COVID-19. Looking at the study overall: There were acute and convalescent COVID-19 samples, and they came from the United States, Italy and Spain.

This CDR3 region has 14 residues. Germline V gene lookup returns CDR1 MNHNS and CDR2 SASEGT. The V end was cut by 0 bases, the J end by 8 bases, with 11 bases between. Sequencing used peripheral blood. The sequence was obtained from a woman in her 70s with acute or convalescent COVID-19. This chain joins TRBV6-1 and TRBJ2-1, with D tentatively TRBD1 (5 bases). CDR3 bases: TGTGCCAGCAGTGAAGCGTACAGGAACGATGAGCAGTTCTTC. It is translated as CASSEAYRNDEQFF.